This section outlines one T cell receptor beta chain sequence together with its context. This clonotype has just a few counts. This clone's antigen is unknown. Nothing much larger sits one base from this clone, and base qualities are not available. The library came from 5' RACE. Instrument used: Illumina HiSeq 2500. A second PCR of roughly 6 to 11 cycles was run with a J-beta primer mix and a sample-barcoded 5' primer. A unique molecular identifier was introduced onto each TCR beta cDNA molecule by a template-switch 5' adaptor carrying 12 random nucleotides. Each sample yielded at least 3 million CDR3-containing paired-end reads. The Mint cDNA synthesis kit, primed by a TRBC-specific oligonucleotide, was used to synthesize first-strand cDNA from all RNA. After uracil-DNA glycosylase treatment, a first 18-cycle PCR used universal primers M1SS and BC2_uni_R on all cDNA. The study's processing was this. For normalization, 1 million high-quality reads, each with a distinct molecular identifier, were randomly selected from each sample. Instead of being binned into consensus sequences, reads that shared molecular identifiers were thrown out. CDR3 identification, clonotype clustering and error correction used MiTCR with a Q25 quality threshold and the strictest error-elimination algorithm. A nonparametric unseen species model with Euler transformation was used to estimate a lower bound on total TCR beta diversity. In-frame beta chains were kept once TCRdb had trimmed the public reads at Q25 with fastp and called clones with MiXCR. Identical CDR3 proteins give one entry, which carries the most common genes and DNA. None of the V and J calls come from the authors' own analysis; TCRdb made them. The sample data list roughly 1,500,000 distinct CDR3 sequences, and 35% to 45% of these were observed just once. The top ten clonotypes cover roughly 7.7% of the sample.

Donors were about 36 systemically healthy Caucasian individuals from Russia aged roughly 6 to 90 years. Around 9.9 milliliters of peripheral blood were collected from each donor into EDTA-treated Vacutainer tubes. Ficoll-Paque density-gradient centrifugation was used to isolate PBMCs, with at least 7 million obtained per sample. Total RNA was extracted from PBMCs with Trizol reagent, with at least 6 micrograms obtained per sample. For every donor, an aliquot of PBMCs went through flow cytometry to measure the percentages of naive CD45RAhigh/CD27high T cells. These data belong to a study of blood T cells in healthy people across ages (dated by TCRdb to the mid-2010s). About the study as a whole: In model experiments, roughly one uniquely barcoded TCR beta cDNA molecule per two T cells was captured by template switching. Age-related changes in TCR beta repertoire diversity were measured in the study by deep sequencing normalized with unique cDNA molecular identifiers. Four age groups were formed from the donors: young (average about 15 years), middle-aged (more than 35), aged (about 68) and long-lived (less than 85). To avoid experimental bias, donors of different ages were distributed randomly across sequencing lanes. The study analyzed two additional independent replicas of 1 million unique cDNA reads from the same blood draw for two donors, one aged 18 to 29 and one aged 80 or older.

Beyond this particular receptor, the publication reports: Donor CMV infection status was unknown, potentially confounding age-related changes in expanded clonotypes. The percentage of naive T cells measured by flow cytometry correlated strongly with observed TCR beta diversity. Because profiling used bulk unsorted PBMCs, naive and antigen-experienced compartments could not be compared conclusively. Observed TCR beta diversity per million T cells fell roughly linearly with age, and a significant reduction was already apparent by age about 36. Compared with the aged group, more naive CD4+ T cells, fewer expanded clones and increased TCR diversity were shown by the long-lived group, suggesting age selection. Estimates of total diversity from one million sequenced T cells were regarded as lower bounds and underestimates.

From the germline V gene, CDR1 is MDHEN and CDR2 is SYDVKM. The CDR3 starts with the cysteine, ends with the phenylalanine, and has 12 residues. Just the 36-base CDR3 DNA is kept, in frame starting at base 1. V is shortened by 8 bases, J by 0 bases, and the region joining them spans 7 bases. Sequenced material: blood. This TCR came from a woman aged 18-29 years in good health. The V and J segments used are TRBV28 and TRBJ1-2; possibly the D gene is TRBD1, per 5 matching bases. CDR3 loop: CASQGANYGYTF. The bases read TGTGCCAGCCAGGGAGCTAACTATGGCTACACCTTC.